This note documents a single T cell receptor (beta chain) sequence. The antigen is undetermined. This sample was included in a study of regulatory T cells in long-lasting Graves disease. Study at large: Patients with persistent Graves' disease had over 5 years of antithyroid drugs and persistent TSH receptor antibodies. Study observations and caveats: Lower TCR diversity characterized persistent Graves' patients relative to newly diagnosed patients. New patients shared 800 to 1,000 public clonotypes, and persistent patients shared more, with under 3,000. When disease was persistent, TRBV28, TRBJ1-2 and TRBJ2-5 were the favored segments.

As for time point: persistent/refractory GD, antithyroid drugs over 5 years with positive TRAb. PBMC-derived RNA was used for the TCR library. CDR1 is MNHNS, CDR2 SASEGT, per germline. This CDR3 is built from 13 residues. With 6 bases clipped from V and 6 bases from J, the junction kept 5 bases outside the gene matches. Library construction for TCR beta used iRepertoire HTBI primers and Arm-PCR of CDR3 regions. MiXCR, applied by TCRdb to the multiplex PCR reads, yields one record per CDR3 protein. In the table there are a few hundred thousand distinct CDR3 sequences, roughly 21% of which are singletons.

The chain employs TRBV6-1 and TRBJ1-2; 9 bases fit TRBD1. The starting material was peripheral blood mononuclear cells (PBMCs), obtained when the disease was refractory, from a patient treated with antithyroid drugs. This clonotype was obtained from a female donor with Graves disease. CDR3 DNA: TGTGCCAGCAGGGGACAGGGAACGGATGGCTACACCTTC. Translating gives CASRGQGTDGYTF.